The clone carrying this T cell receptor beta chain came up many times. The antigen remains unidentified. Trimming cost V 2 bases and J 6 bases, with 14 bases left between them. Germline loops: CDR1 LGHNA, CDR2 YNFKEQ. CDR3 length equals 15 residues. This entry belongs to a study of T cells in Graves' hyperthyroidism and ophthalmopathy. Study results and limitations: The model predicted ophthalmopathy a median roughly 6.5 months before onset.

The TCR beta CDR3 regions underwent amplification using RNA transcripts as the source. A set of HTBI primers served as the primers for a first-round RT-PCR of the TCR CDR3. TCRdb processed the multiplex PCR reads anew with MiXCR; each CDR3 protein has one entry. The table includes some 500,000 distinct CDR3 sequences, under 15% detected once. J is TRBJ1-5 and V is TRBV4-2, with D maybe TRBD1 (5 bases). The sample taken for sequencing was blood. The source of this sequence is a woman between 18 and 29 years old with Graves' hyperthyroidism. The CDR3 DNA reads TGTGCCAGCAGCCAACAGGGTGGGCCAGGTCAGCCCCAGCATTTT. Amino acids: CASSQQGGPGQPQHF.